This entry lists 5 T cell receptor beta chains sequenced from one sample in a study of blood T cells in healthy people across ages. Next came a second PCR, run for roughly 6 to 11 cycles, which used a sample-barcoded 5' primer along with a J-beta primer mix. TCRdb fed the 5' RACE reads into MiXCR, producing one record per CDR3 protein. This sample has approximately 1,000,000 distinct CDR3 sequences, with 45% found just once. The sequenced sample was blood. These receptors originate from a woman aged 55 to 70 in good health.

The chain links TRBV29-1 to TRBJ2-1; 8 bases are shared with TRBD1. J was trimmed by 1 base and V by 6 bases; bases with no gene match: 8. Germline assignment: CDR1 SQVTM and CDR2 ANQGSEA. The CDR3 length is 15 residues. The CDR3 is CSVTGGTGSYNEQFF. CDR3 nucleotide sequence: TGCAGCGTAACAGGGGGTACGGGTTCCTACAATGAGCAGTTCTTC.

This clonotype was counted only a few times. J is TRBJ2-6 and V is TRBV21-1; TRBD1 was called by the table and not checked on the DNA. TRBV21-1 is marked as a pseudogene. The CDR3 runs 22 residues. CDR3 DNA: TGTGCCAGCAGCAAACTCCGAAAACTTCCGGGACAGGGCAGCTCTGGGGCCAACGTCCTGACTTTC. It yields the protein CASSKLRKLPGQGSSGANVLTF.

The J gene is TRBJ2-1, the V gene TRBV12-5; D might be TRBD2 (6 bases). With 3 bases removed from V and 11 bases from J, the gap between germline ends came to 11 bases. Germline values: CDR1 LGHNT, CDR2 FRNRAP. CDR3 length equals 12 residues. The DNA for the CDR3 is TGTGCTAGTGGTTTCTGGGCGGGGCAGCAGTTCTTC. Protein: CASGFWAGQQFF.

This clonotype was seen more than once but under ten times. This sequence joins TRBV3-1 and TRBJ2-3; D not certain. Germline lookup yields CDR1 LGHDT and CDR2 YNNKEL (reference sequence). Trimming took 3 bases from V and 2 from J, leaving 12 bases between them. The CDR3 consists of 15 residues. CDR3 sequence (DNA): TGTGCCAGCAGCCAGGGAATACAAGCCACAGATACGCAGTATTTT. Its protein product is CASSQGIQATDTQYF.

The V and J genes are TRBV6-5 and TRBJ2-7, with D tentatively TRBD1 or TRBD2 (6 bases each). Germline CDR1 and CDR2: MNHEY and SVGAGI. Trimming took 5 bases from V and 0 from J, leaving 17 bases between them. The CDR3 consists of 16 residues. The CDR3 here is CASSPSGGQLSYEQYF. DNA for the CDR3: TGTGCCAGCAGTCCCTCCGGGGGCCAGCTCTCCTACGAGCAGTACTTC.